The 17 T cell receptor beta chains below all came from one sample that was sequenced in a study of blood T cell repertoires in COVID-19. Sequencing used immunoSEQ multiplex PCR; TCRdb keeps in-frame clones, though not all of them. The table lists 70,000 to 100,000 clones, roughly 82% of them singletons. Sequences were obtained from peripheral blood. All receptors derive from a human donor in a cohort sampled during active COVID-19.

The gene calls are TRBV5-4 and TRBJ2-1, with 8 nucleotides matching TRBD2. Losses at the gene ends were 5 bases for V and 8 bases for J; bases not matched to a gene: 3. Per the germline V gene, CDR1 is SGHNT and CDR2 is YYREEE (reference sequence). This CDR3 region has 12 residues. For the CDR3, the DNA is TGTGCCAGCAGGGGACTAGGTCATGAGCAGTTCTTC. Its translation is CASRGLGHEQFF.

The chain links TRBV3-1 (or the pseudogene TRBV3-2) to TRBJ2-5, with TRBD1 as a possible D gene (7 bases). The CDR3 is 17 amino acids. Per the germline V gene, CDR1 is LGHDT and CDR2 is YNNKEL (reference sequence). Trimming shortened V by 6 bases and J by 1 base, and 21 bases separated the two germline ends. The CDR3 sequence is CASRPTGRRGLQETQYF. The CDR3 bases are TGTGCCAGCAGGCCGACAGGGAGGAGAGGGCTCCAAGAGACCCAGTACTTC.

This chain's CDR3 is CASSYGGGTNHGQQFF. DNA for the CDR3: TGTGCCAGCAGTTATGGGGGTGGGACTAACCATGGTCAGCAGTTCTTC. V and J are TRBV6-5 and TRBJ2-1; 7 nucleotides line up with TRBD2. The CDR3 contains 16 residues. Germline assignment: CDR1 MNHEY and CDR2 SVGAGI. The junction had 16 bases not matched to a gene; V was cut back by 3 bases and J by 11 bases.

The chain joins TRBV18 to TRBJ2-2, with TRBD2 matching 10 bases. Germline-derived CDR1 and CDR2 are KGHSH and LQKENI. Germline trimming cut 3 bases from V and 6 bases from J; bases unmatched to any gene: 10. The CDR3 has 17 residues. The DNA of the CDR3 is TGTGCCAGCTCACCGATGTCTAGCGGGAGTGGGTCCGGGGAGCTGTTTTTT. Translated, it gives CASSPMSSGSGSGELFF.

This clone has just one count. The V and J genes are TRBV2 and TRBJ2-1; 7 positions agree with TRBD2. Germline CDR1 and CDR2: SNHLY and FYNNEI. Germline trimming cut 7 bases from V and 8 bases from J; bases unmatched to any gene: 11. CDR3 length: 14 amino acids. The CDR3 DNA sequence: TGTGCCAGCATGGTGGGAGGGCCGTGGGATGAGCAGTTCTTC. Its translation: CASMVGGPWDEQFF.

The chain uses TRBV2 and TRBJ2-2; 9 nucleotides align to TRBD2. V was clipped by 7 bases and J by 4 bases; unmatched bases: 7. CDR1 is SNHLY, CDR2 FYNNEI, per germline. The CDR3 sequence is 15 residues long. The CDR3 DNA reads as TGTGCCAGCATGGGGACTAGCTTCGGCACCGGGGAGCTGTTTTTT. Translating it yields CASMGTSFGTGELFF.

The chain employs TRBV19 and TRBJ1-5; D gene unclear. CDR3 length: 13 residues. V gave up 2 bases and J gave up 4 bases, with 6 bases separating them. Germline CDR1 reads LNHDA; CDR2 reads SQIVND (reference sequence). The CDR3 here is CASSISPNQPQHF. DNA for the CDR3: TGTGCCAGTAGTATATCCCCGAATCAGCCCCAGCATTTT.

The chain joins TRBV7-9 to TRBJ2-4; tentatively, D is TRBD1 (6 bases). The CDR3 has 17 amino acids. Germline V lookup: CDR1 SEHNR, CDR2 FQNEAQ (reference sequence). V was cut by 2 bases and J by 2 bases, with 16 bases left in between. The CDR3 spells CASSLYLDRLSKNIQYF. The CDR3 region has the DNA TGTGCCAGCAGCTTATACCTGGACAGATTGTCCAAAAACATTCAGTACTTC.

The gene calls are TRBV3-1 (or the pseudogene TRBV3-2) and TRBJ1-1, with no clear D. Germline V gene data show CDR1 as LGHDT and CDR2 as YNNKEL (reference sequence). V gave up 4 bases and J gave up 1 base, with 10 bases separating them. The CDR3 length is 14 residues. CDR3 nucleotides: TGTGCCAGCAGCCTTGGCTGGGCGAACACTGAAGCTTTCTTT. It yields the protein CASSLGWANTEAFF.

This clone was recorded a few times. The identical CDR3 is also encoded by other nucleotide sequences in the sample. This sequence joins TRBV5-1 and TRBJ2-5, with 7 bases that match TRBD1. The germline V gene has CDR1 SGHRS and CDR2 YFSETQ. V was pared by 0 bases and J by 1 base, with 6 bases of the junction left unmatched. The CDR3 has 16 residues. CDR3: CASSLGGQAGQETQYF. The CDR3 bases are TGCGCCAGCAGCTTGGGCGGACAGGCCGGCCAAGAGACCCAGTACTTC.

This clone was counted a few times. The chain couples TRBV5-1 to TRBJ1-5; the match to TRBD1 covers 8 bases. Looked up from germline, CDR1 is SGHRS and CDR2 is YFSETQ. V shed 2 bases, J shed 6 bases, and the junction held 7 bases outside the gene matches. The CDR3 loop spans 15 amino acids. CDR3 nucleotide sequence: TGCGCCAGCAGCTTACTGACAGGGGACGGTCAGCCCCAGCATTTT. This encodes CASSLLTGDGQPQHF.

DNA for the CDR3: TGTGCCAGCAGCTTAGTGAGTACGTGGGAAGGGGGATCCTACGAGCAGTACTTC. It is translated as CASSLVSTWEGGSYEQYF. The V gene is TRBV11-2, the J gene TRBJ2-7; D perhaps matches TRBD1 (6 bases). Trimming took 1 base from V and 1 from J, leaving 20 bases between them. The CDR3 has 18 amino acids. Germline values: CDR1 SGHAT, CDR2 FQNNGV.

The V and J genes are TRBV5-1 and TRBJ1-1, with 7 bases lining up with TRBD1. With V trimmed by 5 bases and J by 3 bases, 7 bases remained unmatched. Germline CDR1 is SGHRS and CDR2 is YFSETQ. The CDR3 has 14 amino acids. CDR3 protein: CASSFTGVYTEAFF. The CDR3 DNA sequence: TGCGCCAGCAGTTTTACAGGGGTTTACACTGAAGCTTTCTTT.

This chain links TRBV11-3 with TRBJ2-2; 8 nucleotides line up with TRBD1. CDR1 and CDR2 (germline): SGHNT, YENEEA. V dropped 6 bases and J dropped 6; count of bases not matched to a gene: 9. This CDR3 contains 15 residues. The CDR3 reads CASSKRQGLSGELFF. The CDR3 DNA reads TGTGCCAGCAGTAAAAGACAGGGGTTATCCGGGGAGCTGTTTTTT.

The chain couples TRBV7-2 to TRBJ2-7; 7 nucleotides align to TRBD2. The CDR3 contains 18 residues. In germline, CDR1 is SGHTA, CDR2 FQGNSA. J gave up 0 bases and V 1 base, and 12 bases lay outside the gene matches. The CDR3 DNA sequence: TGTGCCAGCAGCTTAGAGGCTAGCGGCCCTTCGAGCTCCTACGAGCAGTACTTC. This gives the protein CASSLEASGPSSSYEQYF. Full variable domain (missing parts from reference TRBV7-2 and TRBJ2-7): GAGVSQSPSNKVTEKGKDVELRCDPISGHTALYWYRQSLGQGLEFLIYFQGNSAPDKSGLPSDRFSAERTGGSVSTLTIQRTQQEDSAVYLCASSLEASGPSSSYEQYFGPGTRLTVT.

The chain recombines TRBV7-8 with TRBJ2-7, with 8 bases lining up with TRBD2. Germline V gene sequence: CDR1 SGHVS, CDR2 FQNEAQ. V lost 3 bases to trimming and J lost 5 bases; unmatched junction nucleotides: 6. This CDR3 has 14 residues. Here the CDR3 DNA reads TGTGCCAGCAGCTTGACTAGCGACCTGAACGAGCAGTACTTC. Translated: CASSLTSDLNEQYF.

V gene TRBV3-1 (or the pseudogene TRBV3-2) combines with J gene TRBJ2-1; TRBD2 might be the D (6 bases). Looked up from germline, CDR1 is LGHDT and CDR2 is YNNKEL (reference sequence). The CDR3 contains 16 residues. Trimming shortened V by 0 bases and J by 3 bases, and 12 bases separated the two germline ends. The CDR3 DNA is TGTGCCAGCAGCCAAGATGGTGGGGGGTACTACAATGAGCAGTTCTTC. Translation gives CASSQDGGGYYNEQFF.